A selection of T cell receptor beta chains follows, all from one sample in a study of T cell responses to AZD1222 COVID-19 vaccine. TCRdb's table, derived via immunoSEQ multiplex PCR, lists solely in-frame clones and lacks some. The sample has approximately 97,000 clones, around 82% seen once. The sample was peripheral blood, taken on day 0 of AZD1222 vaccination. The source of these receptors is an adult in good health. Both conserved end residues are part of each CDR3. Each record gives: clone size, D gene, V gene, J gene, CDR3 DNA, CDR3 protein. The D gene is left open where the match is weak. The listing skips clone size in some rows; elsewhere it reads once, few, many or a size class.

>NA|NA|TRBV6-4|TRBJ2-2
TGTGCCAGCAGTGAGCAGGCCAGCGACGGGGAGCTGTTTTTT
CASSEQASDGELFF
>NA|NA|TRBV29-1|TRBJ2-5
TGCAGCGTTTCCCATCCCCGGGGGACACAAGAGACCCAGTACTTC
CSVSHPRGTQETQYF
>NA|NA|TRBV18|TRBJ2-2
TGTGCCAGCTCACCAGAATCCGGGGAGCTGTTTTTT
CASSPESGELFF
>few|NA|TRBV15|TRBJ1-2
TGTGCCACCAGTAGGGACGGATTATATGGCTACACCTTC
CATSRDGLYGYTF
>once|NA|TRBV19|TRBJ1-3
TGTGCCAGTAGCCCTGGAGGAGGAAACACCATATATTTT
CASSPGGGNTIYF
>NA|NA|TRBV12-5|TRBJ2-3
TGTGCTAGTGGTTTGGTACAGGGTAGCACAGATACGCAGTATTTT
CASGLVQGSTDTQYF
>NA|TRBD1|TRBV5-1|TRBJ2-1
TGCGCCAGCAGCGTAGGACAGGGAGGCAATGAGCAGTTCTTC
CASSVGQGGNEQFF
>NA|NA|TRBV5-1|TRBJ2-5
TGCGCCAGCAGCTTGGTTTCTGTAGGGGGGCAAGAGACCCAGTACTTC
CASSLVSVGGQETQYF
>NA|NA|TRBV11-3|TRBJ1-1
TGTGCCAGCAGCTTAGATGGGGCATACAAGAACACTGAAGCTTTCTTT
CASSLDGAYKNTEAFF
>NA|TRBD1|TRBV7-2|TRBJ1-4
TGTGCCAGCAGAGGGCAGGGGGGTGAGCAACTGTTTTTT
CASRGQGGEQLFF
>NA|TRBD1|TRBV5-6|TRBJ1-1
TGTGCCAGCAGCCAGAGGGGGCTCACGAACACTGAAGCTTTCTTT
CASSQRGLTNTEAFF
>few|NA|TRBV29-1|TRBJ1-1
TGCAGCGCCCAAAGGGACACTGAAGCTTTCTTT
CSAQRDTEAFF
>NA|TRBD1|TRBV9|TRBJ1-6
TGTGCCAGCAGCGTAGATGGGACAGGGGCCTCACCCCTCCACTTT
CASSVDGTGASPLHF
>NA|NA|TRBV7-2|TRBJ1-1
TGTGCCAGCAGCTGGACCGGGAACACTGAAGCTTTCTTT
CASSWTGNTEAFF
>few|NA|TRBV30|TRBJ1-6
TGTGCCTGGAGTGTAACAGGGTTCTCCCTCCACTTT
CAWSVTGFSLHF
>NA|NA|TRBV4-1|TRBJ1-2
TGCGCCAGCAGCCAGGTGGCGGGGGTGGGCTATGGCTACACCTTC
CASSQVAGVGYGYTF
>NA|NA|TRBV6-1|TRBJ2-1
TGTGCCAGCAGTGACAGGGAGAGCTCCTACAATGAGCAGTTCTTC
CASSDRESSYNEQFF
>NA|NA|TRBV19|TRBJ1-6
TGTGCCAGTAGCGCGGGAAGGGCGAACGCCTATAATTCACCCCTCCACTTT
CASSAGRANAYNSPLHF
>NA|TRBD1|TRBV2|TRBJ1-6
TGTGCCAGCACGACAGGGGGGATTTCACCCCTCCACTTT
CASTTGGISPLHF
>NA|NA|TRBV3-1/TRBV3-2|TRBJ2-4
TGTGCCAGCAGCCAAGAATGGGGAACAGCCAAAAACATTCAGTACTTC
CASSQEWGTAKNIQYF
>NA|NA|TRBV27|TRBJ1-1
TGTGCCAGCGCCAATGGGAGGCAGACGAACACTGAAGCTTTCTTT
CASANGRQTNTEAFF
>NA|TRBD2|TRBV28|TRBJ2-3
TGTGCCAGCAGCGGGGGGACTAGCGGGAGTAACGCGCAGTATTTT
CASSGGTSGSNAQYF
>NA|NA|TRBV3-1/TRBV3-2|TRBJ2-7
TGTGCCAGCAGCCAAGTCTGGTACGAGCAGTACTTC
CASSQVWYEQYF
>NA|NA|TRBV4-2|TRBJ1-1
TGTGCCAGCAGTCAAAGGGGCGAGGGGAACACTGAAGCTTTCTTT
CASSQRGEGNTEAFF
>NA|NA|TRBV27|TRBJ1-5
TGTGCCAGCAGTTTGGGGTGGAGCAATCAGCCCCAGCATTTT
CASSLGWSNQPQHF
>NA|TRBD1|TRBV5-6|TRBJ1-1
TGTGCCAGCAGCTTGGGGGACAGGGTCGGTGAAGCTTTCTTT
CASSLGDRVGEAFF
>once|NA|TRBV11-3|TRBJ2-6
TGTGCCAGCAGCCCAGGTCCCTCTGGGGCCAACGTCCTGACTTTC
CASSPGPSGANVLTF
>NA|NA|TRBV10-2|TRBJ2-6
TGCGCCAGCAGTGAGTGGGGGGCGATCTCCTCTGGGGCCAACGTCCTGACTTTC
CASSEWGAISSGANVLTF
>once|NA|TRBV15|TRBJ1-2
TGTGCCACCAGCAGAGATAAGAATTTCTATGGCTACACCTTC
CATSRDKNFYGYTF
>few|NA|TRBV28|TRBJ2-5
TGTGCCAGCAGTTTCTACACGGCACTAGAGACCCAGTACTTC
CASSFYTALETQYF
>NA|TRBD2|TRBV5-1|TRBJ2-5
TGCGCCAGCAGCTTACCACAGCGGGGGGAGACCCAGTACTTC
CASSLPQRGETQYF
>once|NA|TRBV19|TRBJ2-3
TGTGCCAGTACCCTTCCCGGGGCCCGAATTGCGCAGTATTTT
CASTLPGARIAQYF
>NA|NA|TRBV6-5|TRBJ1-5
TGTGCCAGCAGTTTAGGGGGGGGGAGCAATCAGCCCCAGCATTTT
CASSLGGGSNQPQHF
>NA|NA|TRBV12-2|TRBJ1-6
TGTGCAAGTCGCGTCCCTCGGGGGAATTCACCCCTCCACTTT
CASRVPRGNSPLHF
>NA|NA|TRBV11-2|TRBJ1-5
TGTGCCAGCAGCTTAGACCCGGGTAGGCCCCAGCATTTT
CASSLDPGRPQHF
>NA|NA|TRBV9|TRBJ1-3
TGTGCCAGCAGCGTAGCGGACTACAGCTCTGGAAACACCATATATTTT
CASSVADYSSGNTIYF
>NA|NA|TRBV19|TRBJ1-2
TGTGCCAGTAGTATAGACAGCTATGGCTACACCTTC
CASSIDSYGYTF
>NA|TRBD1|TRBV10-3|TRBJ2-1
TGTGCCATCAGTGAGTCGATGACAGGGGAGACCTACAATGAGCAGTTCTTC
CAISESMTGETYNEQFF
>once|TRBD1|TRBV28|TRBJ2-2
TGTGCCAGCAGTACCACAGGGGTCACCGGGGAGCTGTTTTTT
CASSTTGVTGELFF
>NA|NA|TRBV5-8|TRBJ1-5
TGTGCCAGCAGCTTGGGGTATCGGCCCAATCAGCCCCAGCATTTT
CASSLGYRPNQPQHF
>few|NA|TRBV10-3|TRBJ1-4
TGTGCCATCAGTGAGTCTAGGGGAATCTCAGTAAAACTGTTTTTT
CAISESRGISVKLFF